One and the same sample provided the 11 T cell receptor beta chains below, sequenced in a study of blood T cell repertoires in COVID-19. TCRdb's table, derived via immunoSEQ multiplex PCR, lists solely in-frame clones and lacks some. The repertoire holds tens of thousands of clones, with around 90% as singletons. The sample consisted of peripheral blood. These receptors were collected from a human donor with acute or convalescent COVID-19. The donor label of this sample is uncertain.

The rearrangement joins TRBV28 to TRBJ2-5; 9 bases line up with TRBD1. The junction had 8 bases not matched to a gene; V was cut back by 5 bases and J by 7 bases. Per germline, CDR1 MDHEN and CDR2 SYDVKM. The CDR3 contains 14 residues. CDR3 bases: TGTGCCAGCAGTCCGCCGGGACAGGGAGGGACCCAGTACTTC. Translating it yields CASSPPGQGGTQYF.

V is TRBV7-2 and J is TRBJ1-4; 8 positions agree with TRBD1. J was trimmed by 7 bases and V by 4 bases; bases with no gene match: 5. Per the germline V gene, CDR1 is SGHTA and CDR2 is FQGNSA. The CDR3 sequence is 14 residues long. CDR3 amino acids: CASSSQGASEKLFF. The CDR3 region has the DNA TGTGCCAGCAGCTCCCAGGGGGCGAGTGAAAAACTGTTTTTT. Full variable domain (remainder filled in from reference TRBV7-2 and TRBJ1-4): GAGVSQSPSNKVTEKGKDVELRCDPISGHTALYWYRQSLGQGLEFLIYFQGNSAPDKSGLPSDRFSAERTGGSVSTLTIQRTQQEDSAVYLCASSSQGASEKLFFGSGTQLSVL.

This rearrangement joins TRBV28 to TRBJ2-7; 9 bases are a match to TRBD2. V trimming: 6 bases; J trimming: 2 bases; junction bases outside the gene matches: 8. Germline V CDR1 and CDR2: MDHEN, SYDVKM. This CDR3 region has 15 residues. The CDR3 DNA reads TGTGCCAGCAGACCTGGGACTAGCAGGACCTACGAGCAGTACGTC. It specifies CASRPGTSRTYEQYV.

The chain couples TRBV19 to TRBJ1-5; TRBD1 agrees at 8 bases. The V segment lost 6 bases and the J segment 5 bases; nucleotides outside the gene matches: 9. Germline V lookup: CDR1 LNHDA, CDR2 SQIVND (reference sequence). CDR3 length: 15 residues. The CDR3 loop is CASRGAKTGDQPQHF. For the CDR3, the DNA is TGTGCCAGTAGAGGGGCTAAGACAGGGGATCAGCCCCAGCATTTT.

The chain couples TRBV18 to TRBJ2-1; 8 nucleotides line up with TRBD1. This CDR3 has 15 amino acids. Looked up from germline, CDR1 is KGHSH and CDR2 is LQKENI. V lost 2 bases and J lost 3; bases outside the gene matches: 3. The CDR3 region is CASSPITGGYNEQFF. The CDR3 bases are TGTGCCAGCTCACCAATTACAGGGGGCTACAATGAGCAGTTCTTC.

The chain has TRBV4-1 and TRBJ2-5; 8 nucleotides agree with TRBD1. Per germline, CDR1 MGHRA and CDR2 YSYEKL. The trim removed 1 base at V and 6 bases at J, leaving 10 bases unmatched. There are 16 residues in the CDR3. The CDR3, as DNA: TGCGCCAGCAGCCAAGGGATAGCGGCAGGGGGCAAGACCCAGTACTTC. The encoded protein is CASSQGIAAGGKTQYF.

The gene calls are TRBV18 and TRBJ1-5; the D is unclear. V lost 0 bases and J 3 bases, leaving 9 bases between the germline ends. Germline V gene sequence: CDR1 KGHSH, CDR2 LQKENI. The CDR3 covers 15 residues. This CDR3 is CASSPPNGTNQPQHF. Written as DNA, the CDR3 is TGTGCCAGCTCACCACCGAACGGTACCAATCAGCCCCAGCATTTT.

The chain carries TRBV5-1 and TRBJ2-7, with TRBD1 matching over 7 bases. This CDR3 spans 15 amino acids. V was pared by 0 bases and J by 2 bases, with 5 bases of the junction left unmatched. Per the germline V gene, CDR1 is SGHRS and CDR2 is YFSETQ. DNA of the CDR3: TGCGCCAGCAGCTTGGGAGGACAGGTCCCCTACGAGCAGTACGTC. The encoded protein is CASSLGGQVPYEQYV.

The chain has TRBV3-1 (or the pseudogene TRBV3-2) and TRBJ2-2; D gene ambiguous. The germline gives CDR1 LGHDT, CDR2 YNNKEL (reference sequence). The length of the CDR3 is 13 residues. V gave up 4 bases and J gave up 6 bases, with 9 bases separating them. In nucleotides, the CDR3 is TGTGCCAGCAGCCCCGTGTTATCCGGGGAGCTGTTTTTT. Translating it yields CASSPVLSGELFF.

This clone was detected only a few times. The chain uses TRBV20-1 and TRBJ1-3; D uncertain. The CDR3 has 14 amino acids. Germline V gene sequence: CDR1 DFQATT, CDR2 SNEGSKA (reference sequence). Trimming stripped 3 bases from V and 2 bases from J, with 11 bases between. In nucleotides, the CDR3 is TGCAGTGCTAGTCTACTTTCTCCTGGAAACACCATATATTTT. Its translation is CSASLLSPGNTIYF.

This sequence joins TRBV5-1 and TRBJ2-1; 11 bases map to TRBD2. CDR1 and CDR2 from the germline V gene are SGHRS and YFSETQ. The V gene end was trimmed by 4 bases and the J gene end by 4 bases; junction bases not matched to a gene: 7. The CDR3 is 16 residues long. The CDR3 DNA is TGCGCCAGCAGCCCTATAGCGGGAGGGGAGTACAATGAGCAGTTCTTC. This encodes CASSPIAGGEYNEQFF.